A single sample gave rise to the 3 T cell receptor beta chains below, sequenced in a study of cytomegalovirus exposure and HLA in healthy donors. The PCR was carried out with 60 Vbeta primers and 13 Jbeta primers. This table comes from immunoSEQ multiplex PCR, and its TCRdb copy is limited to in-frame clones, with some not included. The sample includes 100,000 or so clones, roughly 70% of them seen just once. Sequencing used PBMCs. The receptors were sampled from a man aged 50 to 60 in good health and CMV-seronegative.

This rearrangement joins TRBV28 to TRBJ2-7; 7 nucleotides match TRBD1. The CDR3 consists of 13 residues. Trimming at V came to 7 bases and at J to 2 bases, leaving 5 bases not matched to a gene. Germline values: CDR1 MDHEN, CDR2 SYDVKM. The CDR3 loop is CASTETGTYEQYF. As DNA, the CDR3 is TGTGCCAGCACGGAGACAGGGACCTACGAGCAGTACTTC.

This clone appeared a few times. The J gene is TRBJ1-1, the V gene TRBV5-1; D call uncertain. CDR3 length: 14 residues. The V end lost 0 bases, the J end lost 7 bases, and 13 bases lay between the germline ends. Looked up from germline, CDR1 is SGHRS and CDR2 is YFSETQ. The CDR3 here is CASSLAGGRNEAFF. Here the CDR3 DNA reads TGCGCCAGCAGCTTGGCCGGAGGGCGGAATGAAGCTTTCTTT.

This clone occurred a few times. The chain carries TRBV7-9 and TRBJ2-7; TRBD2 is a possible D gene (6 bases). The germline V gene has CDR1 SEHNR and CDR2 FQNEAQ (reference sequence). The CDR3 covers 14 residues. V gave up 6 bases and J gave up 6 bases, with 18 bases separating them. Here the CDR3 reads CASSPPRGTLEQYF. CDR3 in DNA: TGTGCCAGCAGTCCCCCCCGGGGGACCCTCGAGCAGTACTTC. Looking up the rest from reference TRBV7-9 and TRBJ2-7 gives the full variable domain: DTGVSQNPRHKITKRGQNVTFRCDPISEHNRLYWYRQTLGQGPEFLTYFQNEAQLEKSRLLSDRFSAERPKGSFSTLEIQRTEQGDSAMYLCASSPPRGTLEQYFGPGTRLTVT.